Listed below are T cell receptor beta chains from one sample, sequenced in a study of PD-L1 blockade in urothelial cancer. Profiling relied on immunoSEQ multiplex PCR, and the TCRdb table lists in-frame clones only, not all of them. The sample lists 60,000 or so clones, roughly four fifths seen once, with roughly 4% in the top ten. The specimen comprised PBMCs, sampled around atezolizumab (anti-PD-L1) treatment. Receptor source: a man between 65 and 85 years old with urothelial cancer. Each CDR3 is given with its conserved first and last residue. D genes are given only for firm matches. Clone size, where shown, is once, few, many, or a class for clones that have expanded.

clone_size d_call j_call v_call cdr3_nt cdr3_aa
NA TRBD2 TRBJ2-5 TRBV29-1 TGCAGCGTTGACGGTGGTTGGCTAGTGGGGAGGGCCCAGTACTTC CSVDGGWLVGRAQYF
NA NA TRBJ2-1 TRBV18 TGTGCCAGCTCACCACGGCAGGGAAGGGACAATGAGCAGTTCTTC CASSPRQGRDNEQFF
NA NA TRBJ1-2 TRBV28 TGTGCCAGCCTCCGGGTCTGGGACTATGGCTACACCTTC CASLRVWDYGYTF
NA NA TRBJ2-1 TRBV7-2 TGTGCCAGCAGCCATACAGGGATCGATGAGCAGTTCTTC CASSHTGIDEQFF
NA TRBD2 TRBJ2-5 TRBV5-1 TGCGCCAGCAGCTCTGATAGCGGGATCGGGGGAGAGACCCAGTACTTC CASSSDSGIGGETQYF
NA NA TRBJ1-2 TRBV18 TGTGCCAGCTCACCACTTTCGGGAGGGGACCACTATGGCTACACCTTC CASSPLSGGDHYGYTF
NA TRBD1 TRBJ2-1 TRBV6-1 TGTGCCAGTCGGACCGGGACAGGGGGTGCGGGTGAGCAGTTCTTC CASRTGTGGAGEQFF
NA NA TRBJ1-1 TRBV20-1 TGCAGTGCAGCGGCGGGGAACGCTTTCTTT CSAAAGNAFF
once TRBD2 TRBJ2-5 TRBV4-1 TGCGCCAGCAGCCAATTCGGACTAGCGAGTGAGACCCAGTACTTC CASSQFGLASETQYF
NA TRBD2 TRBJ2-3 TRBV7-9 TGTGCCAGCAGTTTTTCAGGACTAGCGGGAGGGAGCACAGATACGCAGTATTTT CASSFSGLAGGSTDTQYF
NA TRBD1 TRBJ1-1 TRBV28 TGTGCCAGCAGTTTATGGAGGACAGGGGGCACTGAAGCTTTCTTT CASSLWRTGGTEAFF
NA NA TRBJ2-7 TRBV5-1 TGCGCCAGCTGTCAAACATCGGGGTCCTACGAGCAGTACTTC CASCQTSGSYEQYF
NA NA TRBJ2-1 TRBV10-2 TGCGCCAGCAGTGAGTCGAGACAGGCGACGTCCTACAATGAGCAGTTCTTC CASSESRQATSYNEQFF
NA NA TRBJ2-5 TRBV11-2 TGTGCCAGCAGCTTAGGTCTCACAAGATCGAAAGAGACCCAGTACTTC CASSLGLTRSKETQYF
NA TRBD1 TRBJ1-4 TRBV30 TGTGCCTGGAGGAACGGGACAGGGTTTGCAACTAATGAAAAACTGTTTTTT CAWRNGTGFATNEKLFF
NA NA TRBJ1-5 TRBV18 TGTGCCAGCTCCCTTGGGGGGGCGACAAGCAATCAGCCCCAGCATTTT CASSLGGATSNQPQHF
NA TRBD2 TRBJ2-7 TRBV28 TGTGCCAGCAGCTTCACTAGCGGGAGGGCCAGGATCAGCGAGCAGTACTTC CASSFTSGRARISEQYF
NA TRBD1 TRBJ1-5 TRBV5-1 TGCGCCAGCAGCTTGGGGCAGGGGGCTGGCAATCAGCCCCAGCATTTT CASSLGQGAGNQPQHF
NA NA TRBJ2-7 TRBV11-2 TGTGCCAGCAGTCAAGGGCCGGGGAACGGCGAGCAGTACTTC CASSQGPGNGEQYF
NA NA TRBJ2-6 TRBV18 TGTGCCAGCTCAGTACAGGGCGGCGGGGCCAACGTCCTGACTTTC CASSVQGGGANVLTF
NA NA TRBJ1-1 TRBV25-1 TGTGCCAGCAGTGAATCGGGACTAAAAGGCATTGAAGCTTTCTTT CASSESGLKGIEAFF
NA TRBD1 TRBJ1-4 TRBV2 TGTGCCAGCAAGGGACAGGGAGCAACTAATGAAAAACTGTTTTTT CASKGQGATNEKLFF
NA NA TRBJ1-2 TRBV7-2 TGTGCCAGCAGCCCAGGGGTTTACTATGGCTACACCTTC CASSPGVYYGYTF
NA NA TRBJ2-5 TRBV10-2 TGCGCCAGCAGTGACTCCCGACAGTTCCAAGAGACCCAGTACTTC CASSDSRQFQETQYF
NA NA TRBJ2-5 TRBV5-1 TGCGCCAGCAGCTTGGCCTCGGACAAGAGGTTAGAGACCCAGTACTTC CASSLASDKRLETQYF
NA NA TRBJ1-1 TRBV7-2 TGTGCCAGCAGCCACCAGGGTGTCGGGCAAGCTTTCTTT CASSHQGVGQAFF
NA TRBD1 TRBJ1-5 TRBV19 TGTGCCAGTAGTATGCAGGACAGGATATATAGCAATCAGCCCCAGCATTTT CASSMQDRIYSNQPQHF
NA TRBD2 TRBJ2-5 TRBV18 TGTGCCAGCTCACCACAAGTACTAGCGGGGCCACAAGAGACCCAGTACTTC CASSPQVLAGPQETQYF
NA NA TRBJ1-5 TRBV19 TGTGCCAGTAGTATCCTGACGGGACAACAAAATCAGCCCCAGCATTTT CASSILTGQQNQPQHF
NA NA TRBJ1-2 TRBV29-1 TGCAGCGTTGCAGGGGCCAACTATGGCTACACCTTC CSVAGANYGYTF
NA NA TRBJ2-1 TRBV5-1 TGCGCCAGCAGCACGACTAGCTCCTACAATGAGCAGTTCTTC CASSTTSSYNEQFF
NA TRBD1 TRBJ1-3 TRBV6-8 TGTGCCAGCAGCTCTCCGGGACAGGGGCCCTCCTCTGGAAACACCATATATTTT CASSSPGQGPSSGNTIYF
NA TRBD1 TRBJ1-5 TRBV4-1 TGCGCCAGTGGGACAGGGTATAGCAATCAGCCCCAGCATTTT CASGTGYSNQPQHF
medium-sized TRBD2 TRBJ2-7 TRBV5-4 TGTGCCAGCAGCTTCATTGGCGGGAGGGCCTACGAGCAGTACTTC CASSFIGGRAYEQYF
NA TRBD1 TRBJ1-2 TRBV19 TGTGCCAGTAGTCCGACGGACAGGGTTCCTACGCTCTATGGCTACACCTTC CASSPTDRVPTLYGYTF
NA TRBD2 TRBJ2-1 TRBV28 TGTGCCAGCAGTCTTCGGGGACTAGCGGTAAGCTCCTACAATGAGCAGTTCTTC CASSLRGLAVSSYNEQFF
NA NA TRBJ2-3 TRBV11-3 TGTGCCAGCAGCCCCATTTCGGCAGATACGCAGTATTTT CASSPISADTQYF
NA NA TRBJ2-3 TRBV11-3 TGTGCCAGCAGCTTATTATCCAGGAGCACAGATACGCAGTATTTT CASSLLSRSTDTQYF
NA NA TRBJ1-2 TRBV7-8 TGTGCCAGCAGCTTAGGACAGTATGGCTACACCTTC CASSLGQYGYTF
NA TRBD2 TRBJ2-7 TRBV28 TGTGCCAGCAGTTTATATTTTGCGGGAGGTGGTGGCGAGCAGTACTTC CASSLYFAGGGGEQYF
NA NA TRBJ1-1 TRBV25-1 TGTGCCAGCAAAGGGGTCGCTGAAGCTTTCTTT CASKGVAEAFF
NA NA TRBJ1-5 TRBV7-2 TGTGCCAGCAGCTTAGGAGAGACACCTAATCAGCCCCAGCATTTT CASSLGETPNQPQHF
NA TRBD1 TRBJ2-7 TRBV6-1 TGTGCCAGCACCCCGGACAGGAGCTCCTACGAGCAGTACTTC CASTPDRSSYEQYF
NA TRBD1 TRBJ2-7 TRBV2 TGTGCCAGCCGACGGACAGGGGTTTTCGGGGACGAGCAGTACTTC CASRRTGVFGDEQYF
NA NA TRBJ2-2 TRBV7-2 TGTGCCAGCAGCTTAGTCGTTGTGGCGGGGAACACCGGGGAGCTGTTTTTT CASSLVVVAGNTGELFF